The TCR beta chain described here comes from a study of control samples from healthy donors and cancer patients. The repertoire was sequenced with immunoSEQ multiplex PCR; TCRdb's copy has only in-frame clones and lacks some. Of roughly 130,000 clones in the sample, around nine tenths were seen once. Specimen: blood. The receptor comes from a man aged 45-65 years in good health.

DNA for the CDR3: TGTGCCAGCAGCTTAGAACAGGGGTCCTACAATGAGCAGTTCTTC. Translating gives CASSLEQGSYNEQFF. The chain links TRBV7-2 to TRBJ2-1, with 7 bases fitting TRBD1. This CDR3 has 15 residues. Germline assignment: CDR1 SGHTA and CDR2 FQGNSA. V shed 1 base and J 1 base; nucleotides not matched to a gene: 1.